The 28 T cell receptor beta chains listed next were all sequenced from one sample in a study of blood T cell repertoires in COVID-19. Repertoires were generated with immunoSEQ multiplex PCR, while TCRdb's copy carries only in-frame clones and drops some. The sample shows under 200,000 clones, about 86% of them seen only once. Sequences were obtained from peripheral blood. Receptor source: a man aged 60 to 69 with acute or convalescent COVID-19.

The J gene is TRBJ1-2, the V gene TRBV18; TRBD1 matches at 9 bases. This CDR3 comprises 13 residues. The V gene's germline CDR1 is KGHSH and CDR2 LQKENI. V gave up 2 bases and J gave up 8 bases; unmatched junction bases: 3. The CDR3 sequence is CASSPRTGEGYTF. CDR3 in DNA: TGTGCCAGCTCACCAAGGACAGGGGAAGGCTACACCTTC.

In the case of this clone: Distinct nucleotide sequences in the sample also encode this CDR3. The CDR3 region is CASSLAAGRETQYF. Written as DNA, the CDR3 is TGCGCCAGCAGCTTGGCCGCAGGGCGGGAGACCCAGTACTTC. This chain connects TRBV5-1 to TRBJ2-5; maybe TRBD1 (5 bases). The germline V and J ends were trimmed by 0 bases and 5 bases, with 11 bases remaining between them. CDR1 is SGHRS and CDR2 is YFSETQ in the germline V gene. The CDR3 loop spans 14 amino acids.

This chain uses TRBV7-3 with TRBJ2-2; D perhaps matches TRBD2 (6 bases). Germline CDR1 reads SGHTA; CDR2 reads FQGTGA. V was trimmed by 3 bases and J by 2 bases, leaving 13 bases between them. The CDR3 is made up of 16 amino acids. CDR3 DNA: TGTGCCAGCAGCTTGGGGGTTAGCGGTAACACCGGGGAGCTGTTTTTT. Amino acids: CASSLGVSGNTGELFF.

The genes are TRBV19 and TRBJ1-2; 8 bases line up with TRBD1. CDR1 LNHDA and CDR2 SQIVND come from the germline V gene (reference sequence). V lost 6 bases and J lost 6; bases outside the gene matches: 6. The CDR3 covers 13 residues. The CDR3 sequence is CASRRQGTDGYTF. The CDR3 coding sequence is TGTGCCAGTAGAAGACAGGGGACGGATGGCTACACCTTC.

The chain is built from TRBV6-4 and TRBJ2-5, with TRBD2 matching over 9 bases. Germline CDR1 MRHNA, CDR2 SNTAGT. The CDR3 contains 15 residues. V shed 2 bases and J 5 bases; nucleotides not matched to a gene: 6. The CDR3 sequence is CASSDGAGGGETQYF. As DNA, the CDR3 is TGTGCCAGCAGTGACGGAGCGGGAGGAGGGGAGACCCAGTACTTC.

A note on this clone: Distinct nucleotide sequences in the sample also encode this CDR3. V is TRBV19 and J is TRBJ1-1, with unresolved D. The length of the CDR3 is 14 residues. Germline V lookup: CDR1 LNHDA, CDR2 SQIVND (reference sequence). The V end lost 3 bases, the J end lost 0 bases, and 8 bases lay between the germline ends. The CDR3: CASSIPGMNTEAFF. The CDR3 bases are TGTGCCAGTAGTATCCCGGGAATGAACACTGAAGCTTTCTTT.

The chain joins TRBV4-1 to TRBJ1-4; D is perhaps TRBD1 (5 bases). V gave up 8 bases and J gave up 0 bases, with 16 bases separating them. The CDR3 runs 16 residues. In germline, CDR1 is MGHRA, CDR2 YSYEKL. CDR3 nucleotides: TGCGCCAGCCAAGTCGGCAGGGTCGCAACTAATGAAAAACTGTTTTTT. It codes for CASQVGRVATNEKLFF.

The sample holds one count of this clone. The chain has TRBV30 and TRBJ1-5, with D perhaps matching TRBD1 (6 bases). Germline CDR1 and CDR2: GTSNPN and SVGIG (reference sequence). This CDR3 has 13 residues. The V gene lost 1 base and the J gene lost 4 bases, with 8 bases spanning the gap. CDR3 loop: CAWSGTANQPQHF. CDR3 DNA sequence: TGTGCCTGGAGTGGGACAGCAAATCAGCCCCAGCATTTT. Drawing the rest from reference TRBV30 and TRBJ1-5, the complete variable domain is SQTIHQWPATLVQPVGSPLSLECTVEGTSNPNLYWYRQAAGRGLQLLFYSVGIGQISSEVPQNLSASRPQDRQFILSSKKLLLSDSGFYLCAWSGTANQPQHFGDGTRLSIL.

The DNA for the CDR3 is TGTGCCAGCAGCCACCGGCAGGGCCCCCTGAACACTGAAGCTTTCTTT. Translating it yields CASSHRQGPLNTEAFF. The rearrangement links TRBV7-9 to TRBJ1-1, with D possibly matching TRBD1 (5 bases). The germline gives CDR1 SEHNR, CDR2 FQNEAQ (reference sequence). Trimming removed 5 bases from V and 0 bases from J, with 16 bases in between. This CDR3 comprises 16 residues.

J is TRBJ1-2 and V is TRBV4-1, with D maybe TRBD1 (5 bases). Germline V gene sequence: CDR1 MGHRA, CDR2 YSYEKL. This CDR3 region has 15 residues. V lost 2 bases to trimming and J lost 4 bases, with 14 bases between them. The CDR3 sequence is CASSQFSTGPYGYTF. The CDR3 DNA follows: TGCGCCAGCAGCCAATTCTCCACAGGTCCCTATGGCTACACCTTC.

The chain combines TRBV24-1 with TRBJ2-2, with D tentatively TRBD2 (6 bases). V gave up 10 bases and J gave up 4 bases, with 12 bases separating them. The CDR3 is made up of 13 amino acids. Germline V gene data show CDR1 as KGHDR and CDR2 as SFDVKD. CDR3 DNA sequence: TGTGCCACGGCGCGGGAACCCACCGGGGAGCTGTTTTTT. Protein sequence: CATAREPTGELFF.

J is TRBJ1-2 and V is TRBV10-1, with 8 nucleotides matching TRBD1. With V trimmed by 6 bases and J by 0 bases, 3 bases remained unmatched. The CDR3 totals 14 residues. From germline, CDR1 is WNHNN and CDR2 SYGVQD (reference sequence). The CDR3 DNA reads TGCGCCAGCAGGCAGGGGGCGTCTAACTATGGCTACACCTTC. Translating it yields CASRQGASNYGYTF.

The V gene is TRBV7-2, the J gene TRBJ2-1, with 9 bases fitting TRBD2. This CDR3 spans 17 amino acids. The germline V gene encodes CDR1 SGHTA and CDR2 FQGNSA. V was clipped by 5 bases and J by 3 bases; unmatched bases: 11. For the CDR3, the DNA is TGTGCCAGCAGCCCATCCGGGCGGGAGGGAGTCTACAATGAGCAGTTCTTC. Amino acids: CASSPSGREGVYNEQFF.

V is TRBV15 and J is TRBJ2-5; possibly TRBD1 for D (6 bases). From germline, CDR1 is LNHNV and CDR2 YYDKDF (reference sequence). V was pared by 5 bases and J by 2 bases, with 15 bases between. CDR3 length equals 15 residues. CDR3 nucleotide sequence: TGTGCCACCAGCCCGCGCTGGGACATACAAGAGACCCAGTACTTC. Its protein product is CATSPRWDIQETQYF.

A single count supports this clone. The chain couples TRBV13 to TRBJ1-5; D gene uncertain. Germline lookup yields CDR1 PRHDT and CDR2 FYEKMQ (reference sequence). The CDR3 has 12 residues. V dropped 3 bases and J dropped 4 bases, with 4 bases sitting between them. CDR3 in DNA: TGTGCCAGCAGCTTCAGAAATCAGCCCCAGCATTTT. It translates to CASSFRNQPQHF.

The chain joins TRBV10-2 to TRBJ1-2; perhaps TRBD1 as D (5 bases). Germline CDR1 and CDR2: WSHSY and SAAADI. The CDR3 spans 14 residues. The V gene lost 0 bases and the J gene lost 8 bases, with 13 bases spanning the gap. In DNA, the CDR3 is TGCGCCAGCAGTGAGTCAGGAGGGGAGAAGGGCTACACCTTC. This sequence encodes CASSESGGEKGYTF.

The rearrangement uses TRBV6-5 and TRBJ1-5; TRBD1 matches 9 bases. The CDR3 has 15 amino acids. Germline values: CDR1 MNHEY, CDR2 SVGAGI. J lost 6 bases, V lost 5 bases, and 8 bases had no gene match. For the CDR3, the DNA is TGTGCCAGCAGTAGCACAGGGGGCTTGGTTCAGCCCCAGCATTTT. Its translation: CASSSTGGLVQPQHF.

This clone has only a few counts. The junction shows a germline mismatch at one end, possibly a read error. This rearrangement joins TRBV20-1 to TRBJ2-1, with D unresolved. This CDR3 is 11 amino acids long. The germline gives CDR1 DFQATT, CDR2 SNEGSKA (reference sequence). CDR3 residues: CSARETNPVVF. CDR3 DNA sequence: TGCAGTGCTAGAGAAACTAACCCAGTAGTCTTC.

V is TRBV9 and J is TRBJ2-2; TRBD1 might be the D (5 bases). The germline V and J ends were trimmed by 4 bases and 7 bases, with 14 bases remaining between them. Germline V lookup: CDR1 SGDLS, CDR2 YYNGEE. The CDR3 sequence is 14 residues long. In nucleotides, the CDR3 is TGTGCCAGCAGCCAGATCAGGGTGGGCGGGGAGCTGTTTTTT. Its translation: CASSQIRVGGELFF.

This chain connects TRBV7-3 to TRBJ2-1, with D possibly TRBD2 on 6 matching bases. The CDR3 extends over 15 amino acids. Germline CDR1 and CDR2: SGHTA and FQGTGA. V was pared by 4 bases and J by 4 bases, with 14 bases between. The CDR3 DNA is TGTGCCAGCAGCTCCCCCCTAGCGAATTACAATGAGCAGTTCTTC. Translated, it gives CASSSPLANYNEQFF.

The rearrangement uses TRBV5-4 and TRBJ1-2; 8 bases fit TRBD1. The CDR3 runs 15 residues. V was clipped by 4 bases and J by 5 bases; unmatched bases: 10. Per the germline V gene, CDR1 is SGHNT and CDR2 is YYREEE (reference sequence). CDR3 in DNA: TGTGCCAGCAGCACCGCGACAGGGGTTGGGTATGGCTACACCTTC. Residues: CASSTATGVGYGYTF.

The chain recombines TRBV19 with TRBJ1-2, with D maybe TRBD1 (5 bases). V lost 2 bases and J lost 7, with 17 bases in between. Germline values: CDR1 LNHDA, CDR2 SQIVND (reference sequence). The CDR3 sequence is 15 residues long. CDR3 sequence (DNA): TGTGCCAGTAGTATATGGGGCAGGGAGGCTGCTGGCTACACCTTC. Encoded protein: CASSIWGREAAGYTF.

CDR3 sequence reads: CASSLGTGGGDTQYF. DNA for the CDR3: TGTGCCAGCAGCTTAGGGACAGGGGGGGGAGATACGCAGTATTTT. The rearrangement joins TRBV11-2 to TRBJ2-3; TRBD1 matches 10 bases. From germline, CDR1 is SGHAT and CDR2 FQNNGV. V lost 1 base, J lost 5 bases, and 3 bases stayed unmatched. The CDR3 is 15 residues long.

V and J are TRBV27 and TRBJ2-1; perhaps TRBD1 as D (5 bases). Trimming took off 5 bases at V and 3 bases at J, with 11 bases between the two ends. CDR1 is MNHEY and CDR2 is SMNVEV in the germline V gene (reference sequence). There are 14 residues in the CDR3. The DNA of the CDR3 is TGTGCCAGCAGTAGGCAGGACATCTACAATGAGCAGTTCTTC. Protein product: CASSRQDIYNEQFF.

This chain connects TRBV28 to TRBJ2-3; 7 bases map to TRBD2. Germline assignment: CDR1 MDHEN and CDR2 SYDVKM. The CDR3 extends over 16 amino acids. J lost 1 base, V lost 3 bases, and 7 bases had no gene match. In DNA form, the CDR3 reads TGTGCCAGCAGTTTTCAGGGAACTAGCGGCACAGATACGCAGTATTTT. Translated, it gives CASSFQGTSGTDTQYF.

This clone was seen only once. This chain connects TRBV3-1 (or the pseudogene TRBV3-2) to TRBJ1-1, with D maybe TRBD1 (5 bases). Germline V gene data show CDR1 as LGHDT and CDR2 as YNNKEL (reference sequence). The V gene lost 4 bases and the J gene lost 3 bases, with 9 bases spanning the gap. CDR3 size: 13 residues. CDR3 sequence: CASSLAGHTEAFF. The CDR3 DNA follows: TGTGCCAGCAGCCTAGCGGGACACACTGAAGCTTTCTTT.

Only a few counts were recorded for this clone. The chain uses TRBV5-1 and TRBJ1-6; D is perhaps TRBD1 (6 bases). The CDR3 extends over 14 amino acids. Trimming took 4 bases from V and 7 from J, leaving 12 bases between them. Germline V lookup: CDR1 SGHRS, CDR2 YFSETQ. CDR3 in amino acids: CASSVGHGNSPLHF. In nucleotides, the CDR3 is TGCGCCAGCAGCGTGGGACACGGAAATTCACCCCTCCACTTT.

This clone was detected only once. The chain combines TRBV10-3 with TRBJ2-2; 8 positions match TRBD1. In germline, CDR1 is ENHRY, CDR2 SYGVKD. This CDR3 region has 16 residues. With V trimmed by 0 bases and J by 5 bases, 5 bases remained unmatched. This chain's CDR3 is CAISESAGGETGELFF. CDR3 in DNA: TGTGCCATCAGTGAGTCGGCAGGGGGCGAGACCGGGGAGCTGTTTTTT.